This T cell receptor (beta chain) originates from a study of T-cell memory formation after mild COVID-19. Study context: For the most part, TCR clusters were specific to one donor.

For this clonotype: What it recognizes is unknown.

After 5'RACE with constant-segment primers, TCR alpha and TCR beta cDNA libraries carrying sample barcodes and UMIs were obtained. MiXCR was run by TCRdb on the 5' RACE reads, yielding one entry per CDR3 protein. The sample consists of approximately 82,000 distinct CDR3 sequences, more than 10% of them appearing once. General study results and limits: Contracting clones, day 15 to 85, had balanced CD4/CD8, and later expanders favored CD4+. Most CD4+ clones that shrank were in CM and EM, while CD8+ ones turned up in EMRA.

The CDR3 is 12 amino acids. The germline V gene encodes CDR1 SGHAT and CDR2 FQNNGV. The source material was PBMCs or a T cell subset sorted from them (not recorded which). This TCR derives from a man aged 18 to 29 who had mild COVID-19 (a few samples of this study predate the infection). Cell type and time point are not known. This chain uses TRBV11-2 with TRBJ2-7; either TRBD1 or TRBD2 may supply D (5 bases each). As DNA, the CDR3 is TGTGCATCCGGGTTGGGGGACGGGGAGCAGTACTTC. It is translated as CASGLGDGEQYF.